The rows below give T cell receptor beta chains drawn from one sample of a study of T cell changes during pregnancy in multiple sclerosis. Here immunoSEQ multiplex PCR was the method, and the copy in TCRdb shows in-frame clones only, minus some. The data show around 80,000 clones, about 91% seen once. The sample consisted of peripheral blood, taken before pregnancy. These receptors were taken from a female donor with multiple sclerosis, enrolled in a pregnancy study. CDR3s include the opening cysteine and the closing phenylalanine or tryptophan. Fields, in order: D gene, clone size, V gene, J gene, CDR3 protein, CDR3 DNA. The D gene is left open where the match is weak. Only some rows state a clone size, as once, few, many or a class for expanded clones.

NA	once	TRBV11-2	TRBJ2-1	CASSLQGTYNEQFF	TGTGCCAGCAGCTTGCAAGGGACTTACAATGAGCAGTTCTTC
NA	few	TRBV4-1	TRBJ1-1	CASSQITGNTEAFF	TGCGCCAGCAGCCAAATAACAGGGAACACTGAAGCTTTCTTT
TRBD1	NA	TRBV9	TRBJ1-3	CASSLTGQGGGNTIYF	TGTGCCAGCAGCCTCACAGGACAGGGAGGAGGAAACACCATATATTTT
TRBD2	NA	TRBV10-3	TRBJ2-7	CASKTSGGSYEQYF	TGTGCCTCCAAGACTAGCGGGGGATCTTACGAGCAGTACTTC
NA	NA	TRBV28	TRBJ2-7	CASSLVGGQRSYEQYF	TGTGCCAGCAGTTTAGTTGGCGGACAGCGCTCCTACGAGCAGTACTTC
NA	NA	TRBV5-1	TRBJ2-5	CASSISVKETQYF	TGCGCCAGCAGCATCAGTGTCAAAGAGACCCAGTACTTC
TRBD1	NA	TRBV4-2	TRBJ1-3	CASSLQGAGNTIYF	TGTGCCAGCAGCCTACAGGGGGCTGGAAACACCATATATTTT
NA	NA	TRBV28	TRBJ2-3	CASSFSQGHADTQYF	TGTGCCAGCAGTTTTTCCCAGGGGCACGCAGATACGCAGTATTTT
NA	NA	TRBV19	TRBJ2-6	CASSPRREQGTGANVLTF	TGTGCCAGTAGTCCTCGGCGGGAACAGGGGACAGGGGCCAACGTCCTGACTTTC
NA	NA	TRBV7-2	TRBJ2-7	CASSLPHYEQYF	TGTGCCAGCAGCTTACCCCACTACGAGCAGTACTTC
NA	NA	TRBV15	TRBJ2-3	CATSRDLAGVGTDTQYF	TGTGCCACCAGCAGAGATTTGGCAGGGGTTGGCACAGATACGCAGTATTTT
TRBD1	NA	TRBV19	TRBJ2-7	CASSPGQGPYEQYF	TGTGCCAGCTCTCCGGGACAGGGACCCTACGAGCAGTACTTC
NA	few	TRBV7-2	TRBJ2-1	CASSIFLQGRYNEQFF	TGTGCCAGCAGCATTTTCCTACAGGGGAGGTACAATGAGCAGTTCTTC
TRBD1	NA	TRBV19	TRBJ1-5	CASSISYYSRGTGDQPQHF	TGTGCCAGTAGTATTTCGTATTACTCTAGAGGGACAGGGGATCAGCCCCAGCATTTT
NA	once	TRBV7-9	TRBJ1-5	CASSETGSKSQPQHF	TGTGCCAGCAGCGAAACAGGGTCAAAAAGTCAGCCCCAGCATTTT
TRBD2	once	TRBV27	TRBJ2-7	CASSKGLAGSYEQYF	TGTGCCAGCAGTAAGGGACTAGCGGGCTCCTACGAGCAGTACTTC
TRBD2	NA	TRBV9	TRBJ2-7	CASSVGLAGAYEQYF	TGTGCCAGCAGCGTAGGGCTAGCGGGAGCCTACGAGCAGTACTTC
TRBD2	NA	TRBV27	TRBJ2-1	CASRDRDYYYNEQFF	TGTGCCAGCAGAGACCGGGACTACTACTACAATGAGCAGTTCTTC